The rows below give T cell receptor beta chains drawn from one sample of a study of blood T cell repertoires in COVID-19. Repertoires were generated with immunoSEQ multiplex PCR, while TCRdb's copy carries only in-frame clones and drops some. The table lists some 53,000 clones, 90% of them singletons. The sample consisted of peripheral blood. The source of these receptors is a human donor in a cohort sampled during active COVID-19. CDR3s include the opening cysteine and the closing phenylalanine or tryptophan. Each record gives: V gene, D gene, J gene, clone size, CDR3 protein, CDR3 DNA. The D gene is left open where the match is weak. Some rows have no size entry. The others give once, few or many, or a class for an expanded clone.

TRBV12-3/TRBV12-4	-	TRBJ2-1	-	CASSTSPRDSEFF	TGTGCCAGCAGTACCTCGCCTCGGGATTCGGAGTTCTTC
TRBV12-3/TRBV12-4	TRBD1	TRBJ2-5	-	CASSTGVETQYF	TGTGCCAGCAGTACAGGGGTCGAGACCCAGTACTTC
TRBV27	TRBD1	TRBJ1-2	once	CASSLLGQGAYGYTF	TGTGCCAGCAGTTTATTGGGACAGGGAGCCTATGGCTACACCTTC
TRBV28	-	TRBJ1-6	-	CASSFGGADSPLHF	TGTGCCAGCAGTTTTGGGGGCGCGGATTCACCCCTCCACTTT
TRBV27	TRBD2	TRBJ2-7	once	CASRLAGTYEQYF	TGTGCCAGCAGACTAGCGGGGACCTACGAGCAGTACTTC
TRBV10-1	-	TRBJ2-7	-	CASSESVGGVSEQYF	TGCGCCAGCAGTGAGTCGGTTGGAGGGGTAAGCGAGCAGTACTTC
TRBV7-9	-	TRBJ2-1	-	CASSLMTGSNEQFF	TGTGCCAGCAGCTTAATGACGGGGTCCAATGAGCAGTTCTTC
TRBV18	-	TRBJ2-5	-	CASSPSPSEQETQYF	TGTGCCAGCTCACCGTCCCCTAGCGAGCAAGAGACCCAGTACTTC
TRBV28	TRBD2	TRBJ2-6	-	CASTQAGAGANVLTF	TGTGCCAGCACCCAAGCGGGGGCTGGGGCCAACGTCCTGACTTTC
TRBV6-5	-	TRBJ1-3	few	CASSSRDSGNTIYF	TGTGCCAGCAGTTCCCGGGACTCTGGAAACACCATATATTTT
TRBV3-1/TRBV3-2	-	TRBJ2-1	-	CASSLLGDEQFF	TGTGCCAGCAGTCTTTTAGGGGATGAGCAGTTCTTC
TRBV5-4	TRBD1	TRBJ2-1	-	CASSAGQGALNEQFF	TGTGCCAGCAGCGCGGGACAGGGGGCTCTAAATGAGCAGTTCTTC
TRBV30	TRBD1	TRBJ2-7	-	CAWSLRGGDRDYEQYF	TGTGCCTGGAGCCTACGAGGGGGGGACAGGGACTACGAGCAGTACTTC
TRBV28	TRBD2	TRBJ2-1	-	CASSTGLANPFF	TGTGCCAGCAGTACCGGACTAGCAAATCCGTTCTTC
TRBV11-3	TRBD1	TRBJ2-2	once	CASSPGTGPTGELFF	TGTGCCAGCAGCCCCGGGACAGGTCCCACCGGGGAGCTGTTTTTT
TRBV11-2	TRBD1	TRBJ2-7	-	CASSLSGTVEREQYF	TGTGCCAGCAGCTTGTCCGGGACAGTCGAACGCGAGCAGTACTTC
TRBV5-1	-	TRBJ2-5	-	CASSTGPQETQYF	TGCGCCAGCAGCACAGGGCCCCAAGAGACCCAGTACTTC
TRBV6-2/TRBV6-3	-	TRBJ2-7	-	CASSSTVSYEQYF	TGTGCCAGCAGTTCGACAGTCTCCTACGAGCAGTACTTC
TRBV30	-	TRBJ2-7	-	CAWSVLSYEQYF	TGTGCCTGGAGTGTACTTTCCTACGAGCAGTACTTC
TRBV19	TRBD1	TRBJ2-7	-	CASSPRDRDSYEQYF	TGTGCCAGTAGTCCCCGGGACAGGGATTCCTACGAGCAGTACTTC
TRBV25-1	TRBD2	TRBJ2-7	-	CASSEGSGRTYEQYF	TGTGCCAGCAGTGAGGGTAGCGGGAGGACCTACGAGCAGTACTTC
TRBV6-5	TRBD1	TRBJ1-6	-	CASAPGQYNSPLHF	TGTGCCAGCGCTCCGGGACAGTATAATTCACCCCTCCACTTT
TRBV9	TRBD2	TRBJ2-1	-	CASSVVPGGPREQFF	TGTGCCAGCAGCGTAGTCCCGGGAGGGCCAAGGGAGCAGTTCTTC
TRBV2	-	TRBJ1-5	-	CASSDSSFDQPQHF	TGTGCCAGCAGTGACAGTTCCTTTGATCAGCCCCAGCATTTT
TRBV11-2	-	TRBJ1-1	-	CASSLERQGGTEAFF	TGTGCCAGCAGCTTAGAACGGCAGGGTGGAACTGAAGCTTTCTTT
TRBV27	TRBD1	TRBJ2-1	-	CASSFRDRMNEQFF	TGTGCCAGCAGTTTCCGGGACAGGATGAATGAGCAGTTCTTC
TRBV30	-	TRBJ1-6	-	CAWSGDNNSPLHF	TGTGCCTGGAGTGGGGACAATAATTCACCCCTCCACTTT
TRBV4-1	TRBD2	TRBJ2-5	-	CASSLTGGEETQYF	TGCGCCAGCAGCCTCACGGGGGGGGAGGAGACCCAGTACTTC
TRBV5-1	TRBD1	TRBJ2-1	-	CASSLLDRGKWDEQFF	TGCGCCAGCAGCCTACTGGACAGGGGGAAGTGGGATGAGCAGTTCTTC
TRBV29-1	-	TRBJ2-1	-	CSVGSDEQFF	TGCAGCGTTGGTTCGGATGAGCAGTTCTTC
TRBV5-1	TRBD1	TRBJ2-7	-	CASSSGDRGTGEQYF	TGCGCCAGCAGCTCTGGGGACAGGGGGACCGGCGAGCAGTACTTC
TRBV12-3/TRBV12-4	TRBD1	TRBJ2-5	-	CASSFQGAETQYF	TGTGCCAGCAGTTTTCAGGGGGCCGAGACCCAGTACTTC
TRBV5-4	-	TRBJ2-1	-	CASSLGEARYNEQFF	TGTGCCAGCAGCTTGGGAGAGGCGAGATACAATGAGCAGTTCTTC
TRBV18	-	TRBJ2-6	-	CASSRDTPAGANVLTF	TGTGCCAGCTCACGCGACACCCCGGCAGGGGCCAACGTCCTGACTTTC
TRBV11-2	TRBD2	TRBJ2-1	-	CASSLLAGGNEQFF	TGTGCCAGCAGCTTATTAGCGGGAGGCAATGAGCAGTTCTTC
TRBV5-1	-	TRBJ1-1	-	CASSLVGSQNTEAFF	TGCGCCAGCAGCTTGGTGGGCAGCCAGAACACTGAAGCTTTCTTT
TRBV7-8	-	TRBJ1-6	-	CASSLRDNYNSPLHF	TGTGCCAGCAGCTTACGGGACAACTATAATTCACCCCTCCACTTT
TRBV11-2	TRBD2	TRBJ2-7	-	CASSFSGRAGYEQYF	TGTGCCAGCAGCTTTAGCGGGAGGGCCGGGTACGAGCAGTACTTC
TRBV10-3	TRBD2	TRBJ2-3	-	CAISELAGESGDTQYF	TGTGCCATCAGTGAACTAGCGGGAGAGAGTGGAGATACGCAGTATTTT
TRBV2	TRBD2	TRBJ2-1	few	CASSEWASGRFPNEQFF	TGTGCCAGCAGTGAATGGGCTAGCGGGAGATTCCCCAATGAGCAGTTCTTC
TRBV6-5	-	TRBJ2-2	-	CATPDLNTGELFF	TGTGCCACCCCGGACTTGAACACCGGGGAGCTGTTTTTT
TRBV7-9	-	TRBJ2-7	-	CASSPAAAYEQYF	TGTGCCAGCAGCCCCGCGGCAGCTTACGAGCAGTACTTC
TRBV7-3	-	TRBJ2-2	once	CASSRQSNTGELFF	TGTGCCAGCAGCCGACAGTCGAACACCGGGGAGCTGTTTTTT
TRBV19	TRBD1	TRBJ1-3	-	CASSTPGQGIFGNTIYF	TGTGCCAGTAGTACCCCGGGACAGGGGATCTTTGGAAACACCATATATTTT
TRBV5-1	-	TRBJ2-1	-	CASSSSGPVLSEQFF	TGCGCCAGCAGCTCAAGCGGCCCCGTCCTTAGTGAGCAGTTCTTC
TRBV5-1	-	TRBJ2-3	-	CASSLSGLGSTDTQYF	TGCGCCAGCAGCCTCTCAGGGCTGGGAAGCACAGATACGCAGTATTTT
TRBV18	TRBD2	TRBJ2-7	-	CASSPIGAGSYEQYF	TGTGCCAGCTCCCCCATCGGAGCGGGGTCCTACGAGCAGTACTTC
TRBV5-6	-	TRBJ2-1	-	CASSLRGNHNEQFF	TGTGCCAGCAGCTTGCGCGGGAACCATAATGAGCAGTTCTTC
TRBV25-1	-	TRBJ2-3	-	CASSALAGTDTQYF	TGTGCCAGCAGTGCCCTGGCGGGCACAGATACGCAGTATTTT
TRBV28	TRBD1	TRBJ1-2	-	CASLNGGTDGYTF	TGTGCCAGCCTCAATGGGGGGACAGATGGCTACACCTTC